The T cell receptor (beta chain) under discussion was sequenced for a study of T cell responses to AZD1222 COVID-19 vaccine. Broader study findings: There were mostly white British donors and more females than males, and clonal diversity was possibly underestimated. Just a handful of AZD1222 recipients were seropositive at baseline.

For this clone: No antigen is known for it.

Data came from immunoSEQ multiplex PCR; TCRdb stores just in-frame clones and leaves some out. The sample has some 170,000 clones, approximately 92% seen once. CDR3 length: 15 amino acids. The J segment lost 7 bases and the V segment lost 8 bases, leaving 9 bases of the junction unmatched. The germline V gene encodes CDR1 LGHDT and CDR2 YNNKEL (reference sequence). This TCR derives from an adult who received the MenACWY meningococcal vaccine as a control. This specimen was peripheral blood, taken 28 days after the second dose of the MenACWY control vaccine. The chain combines TRBV3-1 (or the pseudogene TRBV3-2) with TRBJ2-1; 12 positions match TRBD2. The CDR3: CASGKTSGGLNEQFF. The CDR3 nucleotides read TGTGCCAGCGGAAAGACTAGCGGGGGTTTGAATGAGCAGTTCTTC.